The entry below gives a single T cell receptor (beta chain) sequence along with its context. Its specific antigen is unknown. There are no base qualities to consult, and no much larger clone falls within one base. This record comes from a study of identical twins (dated by TCRdb to between 2015 and 2016). Context from the whole study: TCR alpha and beta repertoires from monozygotic twins, unrelated adults of various ages and cord blood were deep-sequenced to test whether fetal clonotypes persist. To rule out contamination, the twin experiments were replicated at different times with different library preparation protocols.

Libraries were constructed by 5' RACE. This sample was sequenced with an Illumina HiSeq 2000. Template switching added a universal primer binding site, and the final cDNA carried a unique molecular identifier that allowed TCR cDNA molecules to be counted accurately. Specific primers in the conserved constant-segment region were used to synthesize first-strand cDNA for the TCR alpha and beta chains. To control for contamination, every cDNA library carried two barcodes: a SMART-Mk sample barcode plus Illumina barcodes. TruSeq adapter sequences and Illumina sample barcodes were added in two successive PCR steps. The Illumina HiSeq platform was used with custom primers to sequence TCR alpha and beta cDNA libraries. Under the source paper's analysis protocol: Unique molecular identifiers were extracted from raw reads with MiGEC, and CDR3 positions were determined with MiXCR. For each individual, recombination models were inferred using an EM algorithm with the repgenHMM and IGoR tools. The tcR package in R was used for shared clonotype analysis, with sharing normalized by the product of cloneset sizes. To study raw recombination without the effects of thymic and clonal selection, out-of-frame nonproductive sequences were analyzed. TCRdb reanalyzed the raw reads on its own, using fastp at Q25 for trimming and MiXCR for clone calling, and kept in-frame beta chains. Rows are combined by CDR3 protein, so each entry shows the most common genes and DNA. These V and J calls originate from TCRdb's pipeline instead of the authors' own analysis. The sample has 550,000 to 700,000 distinct CDR3 sequences on record, 21% of them singletons. The ten largest make up around 4.5% of the sample.

All donors were healthy Caucasians. Three pairs of female monozygotic twins, all aged roughly 18 to 29 years, made up the twin cohort. Peripheral blood mononuclear cells were used as the source from which RNA for TCR libraries was isolated. From cysteine to phenylalanine, the CDR3 is 16 amino acids long. Only the CDR3 DNA stays, 48 bases, in frame from base 1. V is reduced by 5 bases and J by 0 bases, leaving a spacing of 11 bases between them. The CDR1 and CDR2 encoded by the germline V gene are ENHRY and SYGVKD. Broader findings and caveats from the paper: The excess sharing between twins in beta out-of-frame sequences was weaker because fewer shared sequences reduced the signal-to-noise ratio. Invariant T cells such as MAIT and iNKT could partly confound zero-insertion analyses, although diverse VJ usage argued against such confounding for most clonotypes. Fewer insertions were carried by abundant cord blood beta clonotypes, a similar but weaker trend appeared in young adult naive repertoires, and no such trend appeared in memory repertoires. Because the same donors could not be followed over many years, the conclusions relied on cross-sectional statistical analysis. In monozygotic twins, out-of-frame TCR alpha sharing was systematically underestimated by recombination models, although the models agreed with sharing between unrelated individuals. Compared with coincidental sharing between unrelated individuals, out-of-frame TCR alpha sequences shared between twins showed an excess of sequences with low generation probability.

This sample also appeared in a second study, on T cells expressing NK-cell markers. As that second paper reports: Three sorted T-cell subsets (CD3+CD56+NKG2C+, CD3+CD56+NKG2C- and CD3+CD56-NKG2C+) from 7 to 9 donors had their TCR beta-chain repertoires profiled. Seven of the eight sequenced donors were HCMV-seropositive and one was HCMV-seronegative. To restrict sorting to alphabetaTCR-expressing T cells, an anti-gammadeltaTCR antibody was added in several experiments. In five to seven donors, the dominant CD3+CD56+NKG2C+ clonotypes were found to rank among the top 10 CD8+ clonotypes and to make up roughly 1.0-8% of CD8+ T cells. Those dominant clonotypes were again the most abundant among CD3+CD56-NKG2C+ cells in a handful of donors, at about 28.3-60.1%. Whether the expanded NKG2C-expressing T cell clones were specific for HCMV antigens remained unclear. All eight donors whose samples were sequenced were randomly selected healthy volunteers, three of them men and five women. A commercial ELISA kit detecting HCMV-specific IgG in serum was used to determine HCMV serostatus. Bulk peripheral blood T-cell repertoires were additionally sequenced from unsorted PBMC for over 5 donors. MIGEC was used to demultiplex reads and group reads by UMI, and MiTCR was used to assemble and quantify clonotypes. To exclude erroneous sequences, any TCR cDNA sequence not supported by at least two reads was discarded. The tcR package was used for downstream repertoire analysis, and clonotypes were matched across fractions by CDR3 nucleotide sequence plus V segment. Antigen specificity was annotated against VDJdb with VDJmatch, allowing one amino acid substitution in CDR3.

The sequence is built from TRBV10-3 and TRBJ2-6, with a tentative D call of TRBD1 or TRBD2, each matching 5 bases. The sequencing input was PBMCs. The receptor was derived from a young woman in good health. The DNA is as follows: TGTGCCATCAGTCCACCAGGGAGCTCTGGGGCCAACGTCCTGACTTTC. This codes for CAISPPGSSGANVLTF.